The T cell receptor (beta chain) described here comes from a study of blood T cell repertoires in COVID-19. Study context: Researchers got acute and convalescent COVID-19 samples from the United States, Italy and Spain. In each case, the material was cDNA or gDNA derived from T cells, B-cell-depleted T cells, or PBMCs.

Measured with immunoSEQ multiplex PCR; TCRdb has only the in-frame clones, and not every one. The repertoire consists of under 110,000 clones, with 75% to 85% occurring once and the leading ten covering roughly 6.2%. The CDR3 loop spans 17 amino acids. V lost 2 bases to trimming and J lost 2 bases; unmatched junction nucleotides: 5. Germline V CDR1 and CDR2: KGHSH, LQKENI. The chain links TRBV18 to TRBJ2-3; 12 nucleotides align to TRBD2. Sequencing input: peripheral blood. This TCR came from a man aged 80 or over with COVID-19, enrolled during active disease. The CDR3 DNA reads TGTGCCAGCTCACCAAGCCGACTAGCGGGAGTCACAGATACGCAGTATTTT. Translating gives CASSPSRLAGVTDTQYF.